Described below is a single T cell receptor beta chain sequence and its context. Authors' processing steps: Amplification of reference gene primers was used by the study to estimate nucleated cell counts. TCRdb keeps only in-frame clones here, not all; method: immunoSEQ multiplex PCR. V, J and clone size reflect that table, while D and trimming were determined from the DNA. This sample has about 180,000 clones, with 80% to 90% found just once. V was pared by 6 bases and J by 0 bases, with 15 bases between. Germline V gene sequence: CDR1 MNHEY, CDR2 SVGEGT. The CDR3 runs 16 residues. This sample was included in a study of blood T cell repertoires in COVID-19. Study context: Samples of COVID-19 (acute and convalescent) were obtained from the United States, Italy and Spain. Sources were T cells, B-cell-depleted T cells, or PBMCs; the material itself was cDNA or gDNA.

The sample was peripheral blood. This clonotype was obtained from a man aged 50 to 60 with active or convalescent COVID-19. The rearrangement joins TRBV6-2 or TRBV6-3 to TRBJ1-3; D is perhaps TRBD1 (5 bases). Here the CDR3 reads CASSTRVSPSGNTIYF. CDR3 DNA: TGTGCCAGCAGCACCAGGGTGAGCCCCTCTGGAAACACCATATATTTT.